This is a list of T cell receptor beta chains from one sample in a study of T-cell reconstitution after alpha-beta-depleted transplantation in children. TCRdb redid the calling of the PCR reads with MiXCR, one entry per CDR3 protein. The sample consists of around 400,000 distinct CDR3 sequences, approximately 10% of them appearing once. This specimen consisted of PBMCs from the stem cell graft donor, obtained from the stem cell graft. These receptors all stem from a human donor who donated a stem cell graft to a child with acute myeloid leukemia. CDR3s include the opening cysteine and the closing phenylalanine or tryptophan. Each record gives: J gene, clone size, V gene, D gene, CDR3 protein, CDR3 DNA. The D gene is left open where the match is weak. Part of the rows lack a size; the others show once, few, many or a class for expanded clones.

TRBJ2-2 few TRBV5-1 TRBD1 CASSLVPGGDTGELFF TGCGCCAGCAGCTTGGTGCCAGGGGGCGACACCGGGGAGCTGTTTTTT
TRBJ2-1 few TRBV3-1 NA CASSRVGNEQFF TGTGCCAGCAGCCGGGTCGGCAATGAGCAGTTCTTC
TRBJ2-1 many TRBV10-3 NA CAISAKIEQFF TGTGCCATCAGTGCTAAGATTGAGCAGTTCTTC
TRBJ2-1 NA TRBV20-1 TRBD2 CSASPLAGGGNEQFF TGCAGTGCTAGTCCCCTAGCGGGAGGCGGGAATGAGCAGTTCTTC
TRBJ1-2 NA TRBV11-2 NA CASSLSPHGAYGYTF TGTGCCAGCAGCTTATCTCCGCACGGCGCCTATGGCTACACCTTC
TRBJ2-7 NA TRBV25-1 NA CASSESGLGYEQYF TGTGCCAGCAGTGAATCGGGACTCGGCTACGAGCAGTACTTC
TRBJ2-1 NA TRBV27 NA CASRGGTGAPNNEQFF TGTGCCAGCAGGGGGGGGACAGGTGCCCCCAACAATGAGCAGTTCTTC
TRBJ2-1 few TRBV7-2 TRBD2 CASSLLGTSGRNEQFF TGTGCCAGCAGCTTATTAGGGACTAGCGGGAGGAATGAGCAGTTCTTC
TRBJ2-7 many TRBV6-1 NA CASSPRGEVYEQYF TGTGCCAGCAGTCCCCGAGGAGAAGTGTACGAGCAGTACTTC
TRBJ1-5 NA TRBV7-2 NA CASSPDASNQPQHF TGTGCCAGCAGCCCTGATGCTAGCAATCAGCCCCAGCATTTT
TRBJ2-7 NA TRBV20-1 NA CSAREGAREEQYF TGCAGTGCTAGAGAGGGGGCGCGTGAGGAGCAGTACTTC
TRBJ1-1 few TRBV10-1 NA CASSMGRSNTEAFF TGCGCCAGCAGTATGGGACGGTCGAACACTGAAGCTTTCTTT
TRBJ1-6 NA TRBV5-1 TRBD1 CASKGYAGQGFDSPLHF TGCGCCAGCAAGGGATATGCGGGACAGGGGTTCGATTCACCCCTCCACTTT
TRBJ2-7 few TRBV3-1 NA CASSQGSFLVNSEQYF TGTGCCAGCAGCCAAGGGTCTTTCCTGGTGAATTCCGAGCAGTACTTC
TRBJ1-6 NA TRBV7-2 TRBD1 CASSLGGQVDSPLHF TGTGCCAGCAGCTTAGGTGGACAGGTAGATTCACCCCTCCACTTT
TRBJ2-2 many TRBV5-5 NA CASRQKTANTGELFF TGTGCCAGCAGACAGAAAACAGCGAACACCGGGGAGCTGTTTTTT
TRBJ2-7 many TRBV7-6 TRBD1 CASSLKDRVPYEQYF TGTGCCAGCAGCTTAAAAGACAGGGTTCCCTACGAGCAGTACTTC
TRBJ2-7 NA TRBV5-5 NA CASSLAWESYEQYF TGTGCCAGCAGCTTGGCATGGGAATCCTACGAGCAGTACTTC
TRBJ1-2 NA TRBV20-1 NA CSARDRDGGYTF TGCAGTGCTAGAGACAGGGATGGCGGCTACACCTTC
TRBJ1-4 few TRBV5-1 NA CASSLGGSSNEKLFF TGCGCCAGCAGCTTGGGAGGAAGTTCGAATGAAAAACTGTTTTTT
TRBJ1-1 few TRBV18 NA CASSPEFLGTEAFF TGTGCCAGCTCACCCGAGTTCTTAGGGACTGAAGCTTTCTTT
TRBJ2-5 few TRBV5-6 TRBD2 CASSAGVGFQETQYF TGTGCCAGCAGCGCGGGAGTCGGATTTCAAGAGACCCAGTACTTC
TRBJ2-1 few TRBV20-1 TRBD2 CSALLILAGGKEQFF TGCAGTGCTTTATTAATCCTAGCGGGAGGGAAGGAGCAGTTCTTC
TRBJ2-5 few TRBV25-1 TRBD2 CASSDQRLAWETQYF TGTGCCAGCAGTGACCAGCGACTAGCATGGGAGACCCAGTACTTC
TRBJ2-5 few TRBV29-1 NA CSVEWAGMQETQYF TGCAGCGTTGAGTGGGCCGGGATGCAAGAGACCCAGTACTTC
TRBJ2-1 NA TRBV5-5 NA CASGTLPHFF TGTGCCAGCGGCACCCTCCCGCATTTCTTC
TRBJ1-2 few TRBV25-1 NA CASSGGALGYTF TGTGCCAGCAGTGGGGGGGCGCTTGGCTACACCTTC
TRBJ2-1 NA TRBV12-3/TRBV12-4 NA CASSEVYNEQIF TGTGCCAGCAGTGAAGTATACAATGAGCAGATCTTC
TRBJ2-1 few TRBV12-5 NA CASGPYNEQFF TGTGCTAGTGGTCCTTACAATGAGCAGTTCTTC
TRBJ2-3 NA TRBV5-1 NA CASSLKGTTDTQYF TGCGCCAGCAGCCTAAAAGGGACCACAGATACGCAGTATTTT
TRBJ2-6 few TRBV6-2/TRBV6-3 TRBD1 CASSPTGALLGPGANVLTF TGTGCCAGCAGCCCGACAGGGGCACTCTTGGGGCCTGGGGCCAACGTCCTGACTTTC
TRBJ2-2 many TRBV19 TRBD2 CASSRLAAGELFF TGTGCCAGTAGTAGACTAGCGGCGGGGGAGCTGTTTTTT
TRBJ2-1 few TRBV20-1 NA CSAVLGGSYNEQFF TGCAGTGCCGTACTCGGGGGCTCCTACAATGAGCAGTTCTTC
TRBJ2-7 few TRBV5-1 NA CASSPRAAIVYEQYF TGCGCCAGCAGCCCGCGGGCAGCGATTGTCTACGAGCAGTACTTC
TRBJ1-1 many TRBV9 NA CASSVVGRGTEAFF TGTGCCAGCAGCGTAGTCGGCAGGGGCACTGAAGCTTTCTTT
TRBJ2-7 few TRBV3-1 TRBD2 CASSPGYSGNSYEQYF TGTGCCAGCAGCCCTGGCTATAGCGGGAACTCCTACGAGCAGTACTTC
TRBJ2-7 few TRBV5-1 NA CASSPRTGTPEQYF TGCGCCAGCAGCCCCCGAACCGGGACCCCCGAGCAGTACTTC
TRBJ2-2 many TRBV7-9 TRBD2 CASSFGAGNTGELFF TGTGCCAGCAGCTTCGGAGCGGGAAACACCGGGGAGCTGTTTTTT
TRBJ2-7 few TRBV5-5 TRBD2 CASSLSGTTYEQYF TGTGCCAGCAGCTTGAGCGGGACCACCTACGAGCAGTACTTC
TRBJ2-7 few TRBV5-1 NA CASSLTGPQYF TGCGCCAGCAGCTTGACTGGTCCGCAGTACTTC
TRBJ2-1 many TRBV14 NA CASSRSPNEQFF TGTGCCAGCAGCCGCTCGCCTAATGAGCAGTTCTTC
TRBJ2-1 NA TRBV12-3/TRBV12-4 TRBD2 CASRSSGRATEQFF TGTGCCAGCAGATCTAGCGGGAGGGCCACTGAGCAGTTCTTC
TRBJ2-5 NA TRBV11-2 NA CASSSWTEPQETQYF TGTGCCAGCAGCTCTTGGACAGAGCCACAAGAGACCCAGTACTTC
TRBJ1-4 many TRBV7-2 NA CASSLSGAMGEKLFF TGTGCCAGCAGCTTATCAGGGGCGATGGGTGAAAAACTGTTTTTT
TRBJ2-6 NA TRBV5-1 NA CAISLLGGPIPGANVLTF TGCGCCATCAGCTTGCTTGGGGGGCCCATTCCCGGGGCCAACGTCCTGACTTTC
TRBJ2-1 many TRBV6-6 NA CASSYSRNEQFF TGTGCCAGCAGTTACTCCAGGAATGAGCAGTTCTTC
TRBJ2-3 few TRBV7-6 NA CANSLAYGGTDTQYF TGTGCCAACAGCTTAGCGTACGGGGGCACAGATACGCAGTATTTT
TRBJ1-1 few TRBV6-5 NA CASSYFGHGGTEAFF TGTGCCAGCAGTTACTTCGGGCACGGAGGCACTGAAGCTTTCTTT
TRBJ2-5 few TRBV5-1 NA CASGGAAPDETQYF TGCGCCAGCGGTGGCGCAGCTCCTGATGAGACCCAGTACTTC
TRBJ2-7 few TRBV2 NA CASSFGRTLGEQYF TGTGCCAGCAGCTTTGGAAGGACTCTCGGCGAGCAGTACTTC
TRBJ2-7 NA TRBV27 TRBD2 CASKPRLAGSYEQYF TGTGCCAGCAAACCCCGACTAGCGGGTAGCTACGAGCAGTACTTC
TRBJ1-2 NA TRBV24-1 TRBD1 CATSDSRTGEGYTF TGTGCCACCAGTGATTCCCGGACAGGGGAGGGCTACACCTTC
TRBJ2-7 many TRBV20-1 NA CSASPGAGEQYF TGCAGTGCCAGCCCCGGGGCGGGTGAGCAGTACTTC
TRBJ2-1 few TRBV20-1 TRBD2 CSAEPGLESSYNEQFF TGCAGTGCAGAACCGGGACTAGAGAGCTCCTACAATGAGCAGTTCTTC
TRBJ1-2 NA TRBV7-9 TRBD1 CASGRAGGNLNYGYTF TGTGCCAGTGGACGGGCAGGGGGCAACCTTAACTATGGCTACACCTTC
TRBJ1-1 NA TRBV12-3/TRBV12-4 NA CASSLARYTEAFF TGTGCCAGCAGTTTAGCTCGATACACTGAAGCTTTCTTT
TRBJ1-4 NA TRBV6-2/TRBV6-3 NA CASSPVGANEKLFF TGTGCCAGCAGCCCCGTCGGGGCGAATGAAAAACTGTTTTTT